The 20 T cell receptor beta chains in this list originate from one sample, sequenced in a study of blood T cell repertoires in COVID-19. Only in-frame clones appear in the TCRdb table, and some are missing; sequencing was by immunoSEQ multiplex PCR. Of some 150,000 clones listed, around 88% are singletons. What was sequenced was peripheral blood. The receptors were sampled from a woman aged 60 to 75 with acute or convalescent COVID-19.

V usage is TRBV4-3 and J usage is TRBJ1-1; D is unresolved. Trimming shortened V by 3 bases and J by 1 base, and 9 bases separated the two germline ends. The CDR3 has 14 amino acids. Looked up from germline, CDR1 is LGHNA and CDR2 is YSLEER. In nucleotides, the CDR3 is TGCGCCAGCAGCCACGGAACTAGGAACACTGAAGCTTTCTTT. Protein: CASSHGTRNTEAFF.

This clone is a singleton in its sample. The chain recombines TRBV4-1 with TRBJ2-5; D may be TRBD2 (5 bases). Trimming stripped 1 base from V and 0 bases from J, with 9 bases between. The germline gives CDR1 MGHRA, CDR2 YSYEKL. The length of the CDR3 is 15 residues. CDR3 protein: CASSQGTLYQETQYF. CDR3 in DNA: TGCGCCAGCAGCCAAGGGACTTTGTACCAAGAGACCCAGTACTTC.

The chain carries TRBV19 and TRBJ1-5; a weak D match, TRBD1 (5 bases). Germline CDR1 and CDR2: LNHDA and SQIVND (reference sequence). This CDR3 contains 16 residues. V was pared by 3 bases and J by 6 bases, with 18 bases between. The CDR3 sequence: CASSIFLWGTGQPQHF. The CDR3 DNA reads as TGTGCCAGTAGTATCTTTCTTTGGGGCACGGGTCAGCCCCAGCATTTT.

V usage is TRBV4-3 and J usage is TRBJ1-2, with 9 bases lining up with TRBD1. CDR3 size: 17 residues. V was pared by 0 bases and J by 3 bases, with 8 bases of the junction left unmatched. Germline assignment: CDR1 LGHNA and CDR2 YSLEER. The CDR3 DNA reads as TGCGCCAGCAGCCAAGATCACAACAGGGGGCTACACTATGGCTACACCTTC. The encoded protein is CASSQDHNRGLHYGYTF.

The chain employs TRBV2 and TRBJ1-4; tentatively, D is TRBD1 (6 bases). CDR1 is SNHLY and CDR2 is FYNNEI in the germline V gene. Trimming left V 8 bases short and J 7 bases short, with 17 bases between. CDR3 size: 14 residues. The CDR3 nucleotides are TGTGCCAGCCTTGACCTAGGGGGTGGTGAAAAACTGTTTTTT. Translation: CASLDLGGGEKLFF.

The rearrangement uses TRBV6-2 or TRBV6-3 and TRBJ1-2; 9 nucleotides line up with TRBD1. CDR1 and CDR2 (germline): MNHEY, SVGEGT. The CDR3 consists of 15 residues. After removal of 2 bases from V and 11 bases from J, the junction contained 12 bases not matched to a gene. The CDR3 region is CASSYGTGTLVSYTF. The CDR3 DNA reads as TGTGCCAGCAGTTACGGGACAGGGACGCTAGTGAGTTACACCTTC.

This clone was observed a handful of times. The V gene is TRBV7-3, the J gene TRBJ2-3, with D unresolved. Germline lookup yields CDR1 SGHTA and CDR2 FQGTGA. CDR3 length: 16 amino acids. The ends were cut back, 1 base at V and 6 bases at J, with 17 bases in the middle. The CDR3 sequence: CASSLRYCLPPDTQYF. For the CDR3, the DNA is TGTGCCAGCAGCTTAAGGTACTGTCTACCCCCGGATACGCAGTATTTT.

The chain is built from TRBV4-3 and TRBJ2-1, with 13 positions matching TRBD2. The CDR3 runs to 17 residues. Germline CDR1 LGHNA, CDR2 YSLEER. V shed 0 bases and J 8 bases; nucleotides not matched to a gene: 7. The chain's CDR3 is CASSQERGLAGIDEQFF. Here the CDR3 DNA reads TGCGCCAGCAGCCAAGAACGGGGACTAGCGGGGATAGATGAGCAGTTCTTC.

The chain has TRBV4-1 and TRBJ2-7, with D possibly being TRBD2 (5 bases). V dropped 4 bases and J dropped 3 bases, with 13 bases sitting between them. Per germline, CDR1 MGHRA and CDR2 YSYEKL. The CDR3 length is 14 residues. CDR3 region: CASSPPGGLYEQYF. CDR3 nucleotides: TGCGCCAGCAGCCCCCCAGGCGGACTCTACGAGCAGTACTTC.

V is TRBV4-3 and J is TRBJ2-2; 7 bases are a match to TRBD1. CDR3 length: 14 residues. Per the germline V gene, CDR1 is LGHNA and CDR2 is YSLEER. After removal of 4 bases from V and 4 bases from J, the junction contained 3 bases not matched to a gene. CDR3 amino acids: CASSPTGVTGELFF. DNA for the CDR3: TGCGCCAGCAGCCCCACAGGGGTCACCGGGGAGCTGTTTTTT.

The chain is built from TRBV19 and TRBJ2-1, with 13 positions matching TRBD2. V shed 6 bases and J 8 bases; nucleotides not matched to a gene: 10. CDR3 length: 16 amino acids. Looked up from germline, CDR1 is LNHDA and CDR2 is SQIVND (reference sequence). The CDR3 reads CASSALAGGPEDEQFF. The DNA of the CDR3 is TGTGCCAGTAGCGCACTAGCGGGGGGGCCGGAGGATGAGCAGTTCTTC.

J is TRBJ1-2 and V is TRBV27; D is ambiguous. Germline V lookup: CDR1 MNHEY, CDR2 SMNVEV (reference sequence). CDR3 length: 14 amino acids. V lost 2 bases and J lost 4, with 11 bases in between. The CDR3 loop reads CASSLGSGVYGYTF. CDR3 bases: TGTGCCAGCAGTTTAGGTTCAGGCGTCTATGGCTACACCTTC.

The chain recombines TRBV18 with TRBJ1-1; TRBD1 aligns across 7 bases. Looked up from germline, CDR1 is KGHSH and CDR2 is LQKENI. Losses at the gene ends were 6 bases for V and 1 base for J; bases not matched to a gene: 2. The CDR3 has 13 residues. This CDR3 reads CASSSGGNTEAFF. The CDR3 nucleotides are TGTGCCAGCTCGTCAGGGGGGAACACTGAAGCTTTCTTT. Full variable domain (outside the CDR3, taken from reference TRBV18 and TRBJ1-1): NAGVMQNPRHLVRRRGQEARLRCSPMKGHSHVYWYRQLPEEGLKFMVYLQKENIIDESGMPKERFSAEFPKEGPSILRIQQVVRGDSAAYFCASSSGGNTEAFFGQGTRLTVV.

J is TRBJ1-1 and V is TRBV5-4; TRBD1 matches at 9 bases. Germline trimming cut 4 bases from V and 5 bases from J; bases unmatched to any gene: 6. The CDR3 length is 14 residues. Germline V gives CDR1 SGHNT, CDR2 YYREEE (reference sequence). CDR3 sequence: CASSGRDRDTEAFF. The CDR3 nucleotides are TGTGCCAGCAGCGGCCGGGACAGGGATACTGAAGCTTTCTTT.

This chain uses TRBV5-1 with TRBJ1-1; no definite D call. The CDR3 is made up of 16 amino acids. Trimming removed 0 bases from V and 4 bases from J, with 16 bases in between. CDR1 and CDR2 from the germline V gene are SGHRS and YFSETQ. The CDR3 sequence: CASSLGRNPPGTEAFF. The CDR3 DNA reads TGCGCCAGCAGCTTGGGGAGGAACCCACCGGGCACTGAAGCTTTCTTT.

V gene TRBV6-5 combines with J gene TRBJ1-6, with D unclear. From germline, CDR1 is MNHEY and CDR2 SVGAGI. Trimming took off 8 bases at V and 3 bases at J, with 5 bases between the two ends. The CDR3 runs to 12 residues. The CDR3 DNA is TGTGCCAGCTCCCTCTATAATTCACCCCTCCACTTT. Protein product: CASSLYNSPLHF.

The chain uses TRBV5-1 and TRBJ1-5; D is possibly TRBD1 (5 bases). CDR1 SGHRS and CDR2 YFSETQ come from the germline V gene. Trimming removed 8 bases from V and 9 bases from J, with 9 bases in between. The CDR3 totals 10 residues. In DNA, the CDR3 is TGCGCCAGAGACAGCCCGCCCCAGCATTTT. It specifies CARDSPPQHF.

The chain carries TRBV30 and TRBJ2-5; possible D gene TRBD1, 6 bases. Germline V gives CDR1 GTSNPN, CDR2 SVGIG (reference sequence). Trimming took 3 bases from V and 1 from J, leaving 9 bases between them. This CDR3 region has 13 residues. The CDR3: CAWSPGAQETQYF. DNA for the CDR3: TGTGCCTGGAGCCCAGGGGCCCAAGAGACCCAGTACTTC.

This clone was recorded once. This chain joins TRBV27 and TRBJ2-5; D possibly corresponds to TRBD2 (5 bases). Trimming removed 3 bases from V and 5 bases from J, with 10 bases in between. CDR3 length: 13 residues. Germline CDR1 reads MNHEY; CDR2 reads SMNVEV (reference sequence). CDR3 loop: CASSFQGLETQYF. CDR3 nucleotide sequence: TGTGCCAGCAGTTTCCAAGGACTCGAGACCCAGTACTTC.

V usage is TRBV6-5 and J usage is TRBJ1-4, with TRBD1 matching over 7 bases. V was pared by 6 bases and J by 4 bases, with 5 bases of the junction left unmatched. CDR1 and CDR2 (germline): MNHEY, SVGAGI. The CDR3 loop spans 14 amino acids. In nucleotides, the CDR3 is TGTGCCAGCAGCCTCGGGACAGATAATGAAAAACTGTTTTTT. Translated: CASSLGTDNEKLFF.